The T cell receptor beta chain under discussion was sequenced for a study of blood T cells in healthy people across ages. Study-level background: Template switching caught about one barcoded beta molecule for each two T cells.

Per germline, CDR1 KGHDR and CDR2 SFDVKD. The CDR3 totals 15 residues. After removal of 5 bases from V and 5 bases from J, the junction contained 5 bases not matched to a gene. A second about 7 to 11 cycle PCR used barcoded and J-beta primers. MiXCR, applied by TCRdb to the 5' RACE reads, yields one record per CDR3 protein. The repertoire consists of about 780,000 distinct CDR3 sequences, with about 45% occurring once and the leading ten covering 15% to 20%. This sequence originates from a man older than 75 in good health. V and J are TRBV24-1 and TRBJ2-1; 10 bases fit TRBD1. Sequencing was done on a sample of blood. CDR3 amino acids: CATSGTGGIHNEQFF. CDR3 DNA sequence: TGTGCCACCAGTGGGACAGGGGGAATCCACAATGAGCAGTTCTTC.